The clone carrying this T cell receptor (beta chain) was seen repeatedly, ten times or more. The data were taken from a study of T cells of healthy individuals. TCRdb processed the 5' RACE reads anew with MiXCR; each CDR3 protein has one entry. This sample has 63,000 or so distinct CDR3 sequences, with 15% to 20% found just once. The clonotype comes from a human donor in good health.

The CDR3 nucleotides read TGCAGCGTTGAAGAGGGGGCGGGCACTGAAGCTTTCTTT. Encoded protein: CSVEEGAGTEAFF. The chain combines TRBV29-1 with TRBJ1-1, with TRBD1 as a possible D gene (6 bases). In germline, CDR1 is SQVTM, CDR2 ANQGSEA. Deletions cut 0 bases from V and 4 bases from J, with 9 bases between. The CDR3 sequence is 13 residues long.